This T cell receptor (beta chain) was documented in a study of blood T cell repertoires in COVID-19. Study summary: Italy, Spain and the United States were the sources of the convalescent and acute COVID-19 samples. The analysed material was cDNA or gDNA that came from T cells, B-cell-depleted T cells, or PBMCs.

The CDR3 sequence is 16 residues long. The ends lost 0 bases at V and 2 bases at J; junction bases unmatched: 3. From germline, CDR1 is SGHRS and CDR2 YFSETQ. Profiled with immunoSEQ multiplex PCR; TCRdb holds only in-frame clones, not every one. The sample yields around 180,000 clones, under 85% seen once. The chain recombines TRBV5-1 with TRBJ2-1, with TRBD1 matching over 9 bases. The sample consisted of peripheral blood. This clonotype was obtained from a woman older than 75 with acute or convalescent COVID-19. The CDR3 here is CASSLGGTGPYNEQFF. DNA of the CDR3: TGCGCCAGCAGCTTGGGAGGGACAGGGCCCTACAATGAGCAGTTCTTC.